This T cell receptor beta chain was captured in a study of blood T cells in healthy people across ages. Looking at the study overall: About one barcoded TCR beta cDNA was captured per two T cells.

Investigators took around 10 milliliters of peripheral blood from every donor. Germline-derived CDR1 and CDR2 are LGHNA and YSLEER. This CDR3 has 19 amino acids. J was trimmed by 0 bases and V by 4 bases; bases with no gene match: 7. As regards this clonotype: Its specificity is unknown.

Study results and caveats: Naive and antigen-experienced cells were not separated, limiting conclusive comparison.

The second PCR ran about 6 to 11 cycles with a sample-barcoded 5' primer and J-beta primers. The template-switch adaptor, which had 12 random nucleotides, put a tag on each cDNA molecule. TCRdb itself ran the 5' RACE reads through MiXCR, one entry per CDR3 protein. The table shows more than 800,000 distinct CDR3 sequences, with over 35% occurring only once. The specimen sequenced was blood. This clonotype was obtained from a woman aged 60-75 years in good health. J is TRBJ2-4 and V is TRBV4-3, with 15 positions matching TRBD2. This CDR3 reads CASSPGLAGGQGAKNIQYF. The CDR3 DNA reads TGCGCCAGCAGCCCGGGACTAGCGGGGGGACAGGGAGCCAAAAACATTCAGTACTTC.